This T cell receptor beta chain was documented in a study of patients and donors after allogeneic stem cell transplantation. CDR1 is SGHRS and CDR2 is YFSETQ in the germline V gene. The CDR3 spans 15 residues. Trimming removed 7 bases at V and 5 bases at J, with 19 bases between. TCRdb used MiXCR to reprocess the RT-PCR reads, holding one entry per CDR3 protein. The data show roughly 230,000 distinct CDR3 sequences, 11% to 15% seen once. The chain uses TRBV5-1 and TRBJ2-1; D could derive from TRBD1 or TRBD2 (6 bases each). Sequenced sample: blood, either unsorted or a sorted T cell fraction (not recorded which). The sequence came from a human donor who was either an allogeneic HSCT recipient or a stem cell or donor lymphocyte infusion donor (not recorded which). It is not recorded whose cells these are; they may come from a transplant donor. CDR3 region: CASERGDNRNNEQFF. Written as DNA, the CDR3 is TGCGCCAGCGAGAGGGGGGATAACAGAAACAATGAGCAGTTCTTC.